The 30 T cell receptor beta chains below come from one sample, sequenced in a study of T-cell reconstitution after alpha-beta-depleted transplantation in children. Molecular barcoding with unique molecular identifiers was used for the TCRbeta library. TCRdb re-called the PCR reads with MiXCR, one entry per CDR3 protein. The sample shows about 480,000 distinct CDR3 sequences, approximately 12% of them seen only once. Source: PBMCs from the stem cell graft donor, taken from the stem cell graft. The receptor set was obtained from a human donor who donated a stem cell graft to a child with combined immunodeficiency.

This clonotype appeared a few times. The gene calls are TRBV18 and TRBJ2-7, with TRBD2 matching over 7 bases. The CDR3 covers 14 residues. After removal of 2 bases from V and 2 bases from J, the junction contained 3 bases not matched to a gene. Germline V gene sequence: CDR1 KGHSH, CDR2 LQKENI. The CDR3: CASSPVGGAYEQYF. CDR3 DNA sequence: TGTGCCAGCTCACCAGTGGGAGGGGCCTACGAGCAGTACTTC. The whole variable domain, remainder taken from reference TRBV18 and TRBJ2-7, is NAGVMQNPRHLVRRRGQEARLRCSPMKGHSHVYWYRQLPEEGLKFMVYLQKENIIDESGMPKERFSAEFPKEGPSILRIQQVVRGDSAAYFCASSPVGGAYEQYFGPGTRLTVT.

A few counts support this clonotype. The chain has TRBV10-3 and TRBJ2-7, with a possible D match to TRBD2 (5 bases). V was shortened by 2 bases and J by 3 bases, with 11 bases between the two germline ends. This CDR3 region has 14 residues. Germline CDR1 reads ENHRY; CDR2 reads SYGVKD. In nucleotides, the CDR3 is TGTGCCATCAGTGAGCGGGGAACTTACTACGAGCAGTACTTC. This sequence encodes CAISERGTYYEQYF.

This clonotype was recorded many times. The chain has TRBV12-3 or TRBV12-4 and TRBJ2-1; perhaps TRBD2 as D (5 bases). With 3 bases removed from V and 6 bases from J, the gap between germline ends came to 9 bases. This CDR3 is built from 13 residues. CDR3 in DNA: TGTGCCAGCAGTTTTTCGGGGTTCAATGAGCAGTTCTTC. Amino acid sequence: CASSFSGFNEQFF.

V and J are TRBV12-3 or TRBV12-4 and TRBJ2-2; D ambiguous. Trimming stripped 1 base from V and 4 bases from J, with 7 bases between. CDR3 length equals 14 residues. CDR3 in amino acids: CASSLELSTGELFF. The DNA for the CDR3 is TGTGCCAGCAGTTTAGAACTTTCCACCGGGGAGCTGTTTTTT.

This clonotype was observed a handful of times. The DNA for the CDR3 is TGTGCCAGCAGCATCGGGACGGCTAATGAGCAGTTCTTC. Amino acids: CASSIGTANEQFF. The J gene is TRBJ2-1, the V gene TRBV11-3, with D tentatively TRBD1 or TRBD2 (5 bases each). The germline V and J ends were trimmed by 5 bases and 7 bases, with 12 bases remaining between them. This CDR3 has 13 residues. CDR1 is SGHNT, CDR2 YENEEA, per germline. The full variable domain, its missing parts supplied by reference TRBV11-3 and TRBJ2-1, is EAGVVQSPRYKIIEKKQPVAFWCNPISGHNTLYWYLQNLGQGPELLIRYENEEAVDDSQLPKDRFSAERLKGVDSTLKIQPAELGDSAVYLCASSIGTANEQFFGPGTRLTVL.

V usage is TRBV21-1 and J usage is TRBJ2-7; the D call in the table, TRBD2, was not verified against the DNA. TRBV21-1 represents a pseudogene. The CDR3 consists of 15 residues. The CDR3 loop reads CASSKMREYSYEQYF. The CDR3 DNA reads TGTGCCAGCAGCAAAATGCGGGAGTACTCCTACGAGCAGTACTTC.

This clonotype was found a few times. This chain links TRBV7-2 with TRBJ1-5; D gene unclear. CDR3 length: 15 amino acids. Germline V CDR1 and CDR2: SGHTA, FQGNSA. V was shortened by 1 base and J by 2 bases, with 9 bases between the two germline ends. The CDR3 is CASSLVGRGNQPQHF. CDR3 nucleotides: TGTGCCAGCAGCTTAGTAGGGAGGGGCAATCAGCCCCAGCATTTT. The full variable domain, completed using reference TRBV7-2 and TRBJ1-5, is GAGVSQSPSNKVTEKGKDVELRCDPISGHTALYWYRQSLGQGLEFLIYFQGNSAPDKSGLPSDRFSAERTGGSVSTLTIQRTQQEDSAVYLCASSLVGRGNQPQHFGDGTRLSIL.

Only a few counts were recorded for this clonotype. CDR3 protein: CASSFWDSWVENTEAFF. The CDR3 DNA reads TGTGCCAGCAGCTTTTGGGACAGCTGGGTGGAGAACACTGAAGCTTTCTTT. The chain is built from TRBV11-2 and TRBJ1-1; 7 nucleotides align to TRBD1. From germline, CDR1 is SGHAT and CDR2 FQNNGV. The V segment lost 3 bases and the J segment 1 base; nucleotides outside the gene matches: 11. This CDR3 comprises 17 residues.

The chain is built from TRBV6-5 and TRBJ2-5; D gene unclear. V shed 6 bases and J shed 3 bases, with 8 bases lying between them. CDR3 length: 12 residues. CDR1 is MNHEY, CDR2 SVGAGI, per germline. The CDR3 reads CASSNTKETQYF. CDR3 sequence (DNA): TGTGCCAGCAGCAATACGAAAGAGACCCAGTACTTC.

The chain uses TRBV19 and TRBJ2-6; D is undetermined. The V and J ends lost 6 bases and 1 base respectively, with 22 bases between them. CDR1 LNHDA and CDR2 SQIVND come from the germline V gene (reference sequence). The CDR3 sequence is 19 residues long. The CDR3 bases are TGTGCCAGTAGGATCCACGGGCCCCTCCTAGGTTCTGGGGCCAACGTCCTGACTTTC. Translated: CASRIHGPLLGSGANVLTF. The whole variable domain, filled in from reference TRBV19 and TRBJ2-6, reads DGGITQSPKYLFRKEGQNVTLSCEQNLNHDAMYWYRQDPGQGLRLIYYSQIVNDFQKGDIAEGYSVSREKKESFPLTVTSAQKNPTAFYLCASRIHGPLLGSGANVLTFGAGSRLTVL.

V gene TRBV7-2 combines with J gene TRBJ2-1, with a weak D call TRBD2 (7 bases). Trimming took 1 base from V and 4 from J, leaving 17 bases between them. In germline, CDR1 is SGHTA, CDR2 FQGNSA. CDR3 length: 17 residues. The CDR3 spells CASSLVGGGLLYNEQFF. CDR3 sequence (DNA): TGTGCCAGCAGCTTAGTGGGGGGGGGCCTTCTTTACAATGAGCAGTTCTTC.

This clonotype was seen many times. The gene calls are TRBV5-1 and TRBJ2-3; tentatively, D is TRBD1 or TRBD2 (5 bases each). The ends were cut back, 1 base at V and 6 bases at J, with 15 bases in the middle. Germline assignment: CDR1 SGHRS and CDR2 YFSETQ. CDR3 length: 15 residues. The CDR3 sequence: CASSLLGRRSDTQYF. CDR3 DNA: TGCGCCAGCAGCTTGTTGGGACGTCGGTCCGATACGCAGTATTTT.

This clonotype appeared many times. The V and J genes are TRBV5-1 and TRBJ2-1; weak D call: TRBD1 (5 bases). V lost 2 bases and J lost 9, with 9 bases in between. The CDR3 is made up of 12 amino acids. Germline-derived CDR1 and CDR2 are SGHRS and YFSETQ. The CDR3 here is CASSFQGSEQFF. The CDR3 nucleotides are TGCGCCAGCAGCTTTCAGGGTTCTGAGCAGTTCTTC.

This clonotype was observed a few times. V usage is TRBV20-1 and J usage is TRBJ2-7, with D perhaps TRBD2 (5 bases). Deletions cut 2 bases from V and 4 bases from J, with 12 bases between. This CDR3 region has 13 residues. Germline CDR1 is DFQATT and CDR2 is SNEGSKA (reference sequence). The CDR3 DNA follows: TGCAGTGCTAGAACCGGGGTAGAGTACGAGCAGTACTTC. Its protein is CSARTGVEYEQYF.

This clonotype was counted ten times or more. The rearrangement links TRBV4-2 to TRBJ2-7; the D is unclear. Germline CDR1 LGHNA, CDR2 YNFKEQ. V lost 3 bases and J lost 3, with 6 bases in between. The CDR3 consists of 12 residues. The CDR3 loop reads CASSQAGYEQYF. The CDR3 DNA sequence: TGTGCCAGCAGCCAGGCCGGCTACGAGCAGTACTTC.

The V call is TRBV9, the J call TRBJ2-7; tentative D call: TRBD2 (7 bases). Germline CDR1 is SGDLS and CDR2 is YYNGEE. The CDR3 contains 15 residues. Trimming cost V 0 bases and J 2 bases, with 12 bases left between them. CDR3 coding DNA: TGTGCCAGCAGCGTAGGGGCGGGGGCCACCTACGAGCAGTACTTC. Residues: CASSVGAGATYEQYF.

This clonotype was observed a handful of times. The rearrangement uses TRBV5-1 and TRBJ1-2, with 7 positions matching TRBD1. V shed 6 bases and J 2 bases; nucleotides not matched to a gene: 10. There are 15 residues in the CDR3. CDR1 and CDR2 (germline): SGHRS, YFSETQ. The chain's CDR3 is CASTSQTGKNYGYTF. The CDR3 DNA reads TGCGCCAGCACCTCCCAGACAGGGAAAAACTATGGCTACACCTTC.

This clonotype was seen ten or more times. This chain uses TRBV3-1 with TRBJ1-2; TRBD1 agrees at 7 bases. V lost 0 bases to trimming and J lost 8 bases; unmatched junction nucleotides: 9. The germline V gene encodes CDR1 LGHDT and CDR2 YNNKEL (reference sequence). The CDR3 loop spans 15 amino acids. The CDR3 DNA follows: TGTGCCAGCAGCCAAGAAGGAGGGGGCTCGGAGGGCTACACCTTC. This codes for CASSQEGGGSEGYTF.

V and J are TRBV12-3 or TRBV12-4 and TRBJ2-1; no clear D. Trimming took off 6 bases at V and 6 bases at J, with 9 bases between the two ends. CDR3 size: 12 residues. For the CDR3, the DNA is TGTGCCAGCAGCCTGGCCAGCAATGAGCAGTTCTTC. Encoded protein: CASSLASNEQFF.

V usage is TRBV7-9 and J usage is TRBJ2-1, with TRBD2 as a possible D gene (6 bases). Germline V gene data show CDR1 as SEHNR and CDR2 as FQNEAQ (reference sequence). Trimming took off 9 bases at V and 8 bases at J, with 23 bases between the two ends. This CDR3 region has 15 residues. Here the CDR3 DNA reads TGTGCCAGTAACCCCGGGACTCATGCAGGCGATGAGCAGTTCTTC. Amino acid sequence: CASNPGTHAGDEQFF.

This clonotype came up once. The chain has TRBV30 and TRBJ2-1; possibly TRBD1 or TRBD2 for D (5 bases each). V lost 1 base, J lost 4 bases, and 8 bases lay in between. Germline V gene sequence: CDR1 GTSNPN, CDR2 SVGIG (reference sequence). CDR3 length equals 13 residues. The CDR3: CAWSGDGYNEQFF. CDR3 nucleotide sequence: TGTGCCTGGAGTGGGGACGGATACAATGAGCAGTTCTTC.

The chain links TRBV20-1 to TRBJ1-2, with a tentative D call TRBD1 (5 bases). This CDR3 is 13 amino acids long. Trimming stripped 1 base from V and 9 bases from J, with 15 bases between. Germline loops: CDR1 DFQATT, CDR2 SNEGSKA (reference sequence). In DNA form, the CDR3 reads TGCAGTGCTAGAGGAGGGGTTGGGCTTAGCTACACCTTC. This gives the protein CSARGGVGLSYTF.

This clonotype was found a few times. The chain uses TRBV15 and TRBJ2-7; D possibly corresponds to TRBD2 (6 bases). Germline CDR1 LNHNV, CDR2 YYDKDF (reference sequence). Trimming took off 4 bases at V and 8 bases at J, with 24 bases between the two ends. The length of the CDR3 is 16 residues. The CDR3 loop reads CATSNHDSGGVFKQYF. CDR3 bases: TGTGCCACCAGCAATCACGATAGCGGAGGGGTTTTTAAGCAGTACTTC.

This clonotype has ten or more counts. The chain recombines TRBV29-1 with TRBJ2-7, with D perhaps TRBD2 (5 bases). The length of the CDR3 is 16 residues. The germline V gene has CDR1 SQVTM and CDR2 ANQGSEA. The V end lost 0 bases, the J end lost 2 bases, and 17 bases lay between the germline ends. The CDR3 sequence is CSVEDLRAGPPYEQYF. The DNA of the CDR3 is TGCAGCGTTGAAGATCTGAGGGCAGGACCCCCCTACGAGCAGTACTTC.

The CDR3 nucleotides are TGTGCCATCAGTGACCCGGGCAGAAGTACAGATACGCAGTATTTT. Translation: CAISDPGRSTDTQYF. This rearrangement joins TRBV10-3 to TRBJ2-3; D remains ambiguous. The CDR3 is 15 amino acids. Between the trimmed V and J ends, which lost 3 bases and 3 bases, there was a span of 13 bases. Germline V gene lookup returns CDR1 ENHRY and CDR2 SYGVKD.

The table lists this clonotype with many counts. The rearrangement joins TRBV7-9 to TRBJ2-1; D is uncertain. CDR1 and CDR2 (germline): SEHNR, FQNEAQ (reference sequence). The CDR3 covers 12 residues. Trimming pared 6 bases from V and 5 bases from J, leaving 8 bases between. The CDR3 protein is CASSFTHNEQFF. For the CDR3, the DNA is TGTGCCAGCAGTTTCACCCACAATGAGCAGTTCTTC. Full variable domain (remainder filled in from reference TRBV7-9 and TRBJ2-1): DTGVSQNPRHKITKRGQNVTFRCDPISEHNRLYWYRQTLGQGPEFLTYFQNEAQLEKSRLLSDRFSAERPKGSFSTLEIQRTEQGDSAMYLCASSFTHNEQFFGPGTRLTVL.

The rearrangement joins TRBV12-5 to TRBJ2-3, with D unclear. The germline V gene encodes CDR1 LGHNT and CDR2 FRNRAP. This CDR3 spans 14 amino acids. The V end was cut by 1 base, the J end by 0 bases, with 5 bases between. CDR3 sequence reads: CASGLGTSTDTQYF. CDR3 in DNA: TGTGCTAGTGGTTTGGGTACTAGCACAGATACGCAGTATTTT.

This clonotype occurred a few times. The chain employs TRBV20-1 and TRBJ2-1; the match to TRBD1 covers 10 bases. The CDR3 covers 15 residues. Germline trimming cut 5 bases from V and 0 bases from J; bases unmatched to any gene: 4. Germline-derived CDR1 and CDR2 are DFQATT and SNEGSKA (reference sequence). The CDR3, as DNA: TGCAGTGCTGGGGGACAGGGGAGCTCCTACAATGAGCAGTTCTTC. This translates into CSAGGQGSSYNEQFF.

V gene TRBV4-1 combines with J gene TRBJ2-3; D not certain. Deletions cut 0 bases from V and 2 bases from J, with 9 bases between. CDR1 MGHRA and CDR2 YSYEKL come from the germline V gene. The CDR3 spans 15 residues. CDR3 DNA: TGCGCCAGCAGCCAAGATGAGAAGATCACAGATACGCAGTATTTT. It yields the protein CASSQDEKITDTQYF.

J is TRBJ2-3 and V is TRBV5-1; D is uncertain. The germline CDR1 and CDR2 sequences are SGHRS and YFSETQ. V lost 0 bases, J lost 4 bases, and 12 bases lay in between. CDR3 length: 15 amino acids. The chain's CDR3 is CASSLDGLRADTQYF. The CDR3 DNA reads TGCGCCAGCAGCTTGGACGGGCTTCGGGCAGATACGCAGTATTTT.